This T cell receptor beta chain was retrieved from a study of blood T cell repertoires in COVID-19. Original handling: The authors estimated nucleated cell counts from reference gene primer amplification. Repertoires were generated with immunoSEQ multiplex PCR, while TCRdb's copy carries only in-frame clones and drops some. Clone size and the V and J calls come from that table; the DNA yielded D and trimming. The top ten clones hold 5.3% of a sample with some 340,000 clones, around 87% of them seen once. Trimming left V 0 bases short and J 6 bases short, with 11 bases between. Germline V gene sequence: CDR1 LNHDA, CDR2 SQIVND (reference sequence). The CDR3 has 14 amino acids.

Sample: PBMCs or T cells enriched from blood (not recorded which). The clonotype was recovered from a woman aged 25-40 years who had recovered from COVID-19. The J gene is TRBJ1-2, the V gene TRBV19, with no clear D. CDR3: CASSIDDGVDGYTF. CDR3 DNA: TGTGCCAGTAGTATAGATGACGGGGTTGATGGCTACACCTTC.